The clone carrying this T cell receptor (beta chain) was detected ten times or more. This CDR3 comprises 15 residues. In germline, CDR1 is MDHEN, CDR2 SYDVKM. V gave up 7 bases and J gave up 8 bases; unmatched junction bases: 10. The sample belongs to a study of T cell repertoires in cytomegalovirus infection. Study summary: Evidence of both CMV infection and a matching HLA type came from public TCR beta signatures.

Each CDR3 protein is one row after TCRdb ran MiXCR on the reads. The sample lists hundreds of thousands of distinct CDR3 sequences; around 9.1% were seen once. The chain joins TRBV28 to TRBJ2-1; 11 bases are a match to TRBD1. This TCR came from a human donor in good health (CMV status not recorded). Some clones in this sample may be carry-over from other donors' samples. Sequenced: PBMCs. The CDR3 nucleotides are TGTGCCAGCAATACAATCGGACAGGGGGCATATGAGCAGTTCTTC. This gives the protein CASNTIGQGAYEQFF.